This T cell receptor beta chain was documented in a study of CD8 T cells in Susac syndrome. Study overall: Patients with Susac syndrome were therapy-naive, taking corticosteroids, with some also receiving intravenous immunoglobulin, or taking intravenous immunoglobulin alone at the time their blood was drawn. Findings and limits, study-wide: Susac-specific public clones were found in both the total CD8+ and the CD8+ TEMRA repertoires, with more than 15 in the former and about five in the latter.

Reverse transcription used roughly 0.45 to 1 ug RNA and random hexamers. immunoSEQ multiplex PCR amplified TCR beta CDR3 across 54 Vbeta, 13 Jbeta. From the immunoSEQ multiplex PCR reads, TCRdb called clonotypes with MiXCR, one entry per CDR3 protein. The sample yields about 190,000 distinct CDR3 sequences, more than 85% seen once. On this clonotype itself: Antigen specificity is unknown.

The CDR3 is 14 amino acids. CDR1 DFQATT and CDR2 SNEGSKA come from the germline V gene (reference sequence). Trimming cost V 3 bases and J 2 bases, with 12 bases left between them. This TCR derives from a human donor with Susac syndrome. The chain recombines TRBV20-1 with TRBJ2-3, with D perhaps TRBD1 (6 bases). Sequenced: CD8+ T cells from PBMCs. In DNA form, the CDR3 reads TGCAGTGCTAGCAGAGGACAGTTCACAGATACGCAGTATTTT. Protein: CSASRGQFTDTQYF.